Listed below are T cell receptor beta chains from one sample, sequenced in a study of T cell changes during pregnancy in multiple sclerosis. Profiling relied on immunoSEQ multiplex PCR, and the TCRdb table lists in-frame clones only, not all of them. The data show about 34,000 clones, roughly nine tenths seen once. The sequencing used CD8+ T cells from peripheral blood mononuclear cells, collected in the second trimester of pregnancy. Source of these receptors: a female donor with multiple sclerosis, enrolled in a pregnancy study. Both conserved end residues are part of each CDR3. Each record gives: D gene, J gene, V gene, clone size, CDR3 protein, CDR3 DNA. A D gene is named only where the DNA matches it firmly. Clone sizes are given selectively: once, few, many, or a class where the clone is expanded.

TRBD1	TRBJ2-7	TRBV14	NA	CASSQPVSGTGSYEQYF	TGTGCCAGCAGCCAACCAGTAAGCGGGACAGGGTCCTACGAGCAGTACTTC
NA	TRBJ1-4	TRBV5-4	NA	CASSFPGTNEKLFF	TGTGCCAGCAGCTTCCCAGGCACTAATGAAAAACTGTTTTTT
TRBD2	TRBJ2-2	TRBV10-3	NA	CAISDPPGTSDPGELFF	TGTGCCATCAGTGACCCCCCCGGGACTAGCGATCCCGGGGAGCTGTTTTTT
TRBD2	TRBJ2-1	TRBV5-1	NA	CASSLQTSGRNEQFF	TGCGCCAGCAGCTTGCAAACTAGCGGGAGAAATGAGCAGTTCTTC
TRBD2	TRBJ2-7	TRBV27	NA	CASGGGVQEQYF	TGTGCCAGCGGGGGGGGAGTGCAGGAGCAGTACTTC
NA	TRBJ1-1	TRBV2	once	CASGQGTNTEAFF	TGTGCCAGCGGCCAGGGCACGAACACTGAAGCTTTCTTT
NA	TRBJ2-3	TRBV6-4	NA	CASSDSTTVSTDTQYF	TGTGCCAGCAGTGACTCGACAACGGTTAGCACAGATACGCAGTATTTT
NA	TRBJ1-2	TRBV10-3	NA	CAISESMGRPSYTF	TGTGCCATCAGTGAGTCGATGGGCCGGCCCAGCTACACCTTC
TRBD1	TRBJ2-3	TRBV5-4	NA	CASSFRQGADTQYF	TGTGCCAGCAGCTTCAGACAGGGGGCAGATACGCAGTATTTT
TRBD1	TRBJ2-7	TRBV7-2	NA	CASSPSGQGRHEQYF	TGTGCCAGCAGCCCGTCGGGACAGGGTCGCCACGAGCAGTACTTC
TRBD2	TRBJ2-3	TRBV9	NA	CASSPGLAGTDTQYF	TGTGCCAGCAGCCCGGGACTAGCGGGCACAGATACGCAGTATTTT
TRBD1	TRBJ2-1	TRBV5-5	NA	CASSLGQGVSYNEQFF	TGTGCCAGCAGCCTTGGACAGGGGGTCTCCTACAATGAGCAGTTCTTC
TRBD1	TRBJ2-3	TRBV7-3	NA	CASSPTPRGTLTDTQYF	TGTGCCAGCAGCCCTACTCCCAGGGGGACCCTCACAGATACGCAGTATTTT
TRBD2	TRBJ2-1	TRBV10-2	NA	CASSDASGEYNEQFF	TGCGCCAGCAGTGATGCTAGCGGAGAATACAATGAGCAGTTCTTC
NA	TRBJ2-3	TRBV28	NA	CASSLSGVGGQYF	TGTGCCAGCAGTTTATCAGGGGTGGGTGGGCAGTATTTT
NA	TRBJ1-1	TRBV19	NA	CASSQQESLMNTEAFF	TGTGCCAGTAGTCAACAGGAAAGTCTTATGAACACTGAAGCTTTCTTT
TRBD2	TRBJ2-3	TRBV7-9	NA	CATRLAGGADTQYF	TGTGCCACCCGACTAGCGGGAGGGGCAGATACGCAGTATTTT
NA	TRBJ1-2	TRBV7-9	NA	CADATTGDGYTF	TGTGCCGACGCTACAACCGGGGATGGCTACACCTTC
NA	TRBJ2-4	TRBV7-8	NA	CASSSNRQASDIQYF	TGTGCCAGCAGCTCCAACCGACAGGCGAGCGATATTCAGTACTTC
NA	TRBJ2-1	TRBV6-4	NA	CASSFYRFEQFF	TGTGCCAGCAGTTTTTATAGATTCGAGCAGTTCTTC
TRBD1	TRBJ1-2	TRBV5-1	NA	CASSLGQGNYGYTF	TGCGCCAGCAGCTTGGGACAGGGCAACTATGGCTACACTTTC
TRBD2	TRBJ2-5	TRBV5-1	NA	CASSPGLEGETQYF	TGCGCCAGCAGCCCGGGACTAGAGGGAGAGACCCAGTACTTC
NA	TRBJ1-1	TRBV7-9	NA	CASSPWDWLNTEAFF	TGTGCCAGCAGCCCCTGGGACTGGCTGAACACTGAAGCTTTCTTT
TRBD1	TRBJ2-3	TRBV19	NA	CASSTDRGTDTQYF	TGTGCCAGTAGTACGGACAGGGGCACAGATACGCAGTATTTT
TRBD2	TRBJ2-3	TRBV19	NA	CASSGGKLGLAGPTDTQYF	TGTGCCAGTAGCGGGGGGAAGTTAGGACTAGCGGGTCCCACAGATACGCAGTATTTT